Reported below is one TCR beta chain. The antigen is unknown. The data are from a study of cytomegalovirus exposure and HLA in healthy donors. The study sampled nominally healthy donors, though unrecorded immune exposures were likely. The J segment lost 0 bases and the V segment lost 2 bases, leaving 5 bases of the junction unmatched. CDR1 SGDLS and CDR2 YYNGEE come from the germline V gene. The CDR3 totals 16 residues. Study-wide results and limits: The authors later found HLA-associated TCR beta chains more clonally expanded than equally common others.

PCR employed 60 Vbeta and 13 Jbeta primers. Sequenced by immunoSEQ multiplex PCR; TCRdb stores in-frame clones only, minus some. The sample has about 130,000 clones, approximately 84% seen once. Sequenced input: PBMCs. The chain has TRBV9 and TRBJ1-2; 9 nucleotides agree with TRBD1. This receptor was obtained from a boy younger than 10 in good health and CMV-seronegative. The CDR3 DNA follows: TGTGCCAGCAGCGTGAACAGGGGGCGGGCTAACTATGGCTACACCTTC. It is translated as CASSVNRGRANYGYTF.